This is a list of T cell receptor beta chains from one sample in a study of blood T cell repertoires in COVID-19. Profiling relied on immunoSEQ multiplex PCR, and the TCRdb table lists in-frame clones only, not all of them. The sample shows a few hundred thousand clones, around 86% of them seen only once. The sequenced sample was PBMCs or T cells enriched from blood (not recorded which). The receptors come from a woman in her forties or fifties who had recovered from COVID-19. The CDR3 runs from the conserved cysteine through the conserved F or W. Fields, in order: clone size, D gene, CDR3 length, J gene, V gene, CDR3 protein, CDR3 DNA. D genes are given only for firm matches. Clone size is stated in some rows and not others, as once, few, many or a class when expanded.

size: .
D: TRBD2
length: 16
J: TRBJ2-3
V: TRBV4-3
CDR3: CASSQASGRPTDTQYF
DNA: TGCGCCAGCAGCCAAGCGAGCGGGAGGCCGACAGATACGCAGTATTTT

size: .
D: .
length: 13
J: TRBJ1-1
V: TRBV12-5
CDR3: CASVAGLNTEAFF
DNA: TGTGCTAGTGTGGCAGGGTTGAACACTGAAGCTTTCTTT

size: .
D: TRBD1
length: 12
J: TRBJ1-1
V: TRBV12-3/TRBV12-4
CDR3: CASSLPTGEAFF
DNA: TGTGCCAGCAGTTTACCGACAGGGGAAGCTTTCTTT

size: .
D: .
length: 15
J: TRBJ2-1
V: TRBV14
CDR3: CASSRFLSSYNEQFF
DNA: TGTGCCAGCAGCCGATTCCTAAGCTCCTACAATGAGCAGTTCTTC

size: .
D: TRBD1
length: 15
J: TRBJ2-7
V: TRBV3-1/TRBV3-2
CDR3: CASSQTPGQVYEQYF
DNA: TGTGCCAGCAGCCAAACTCCTGGACAGGTCTACGAGCAGTACTTC

size: .
D: .
length: 12
J: TRBJ2-7
V: TRBV10-1
CDR3: CAIPGCGDEQYF
DNA: TGCGCCATCCCGGGGTGCGGGGACGAGCAGTACTTC

size: .
D: .
length: 12
J: TRBJ2-7
V: TRBV5-4
CDR3: CASSFLKNEQYF
DNA: TGTGCCAGCAGCTTTCTAAAGAACGAGCAGTACTTC

size: .
D: TRBD1
length: 17
J: TRBJ2-5
V: TRBV7-9
CDR3: CASSSMFGTERGETQYF
DNA: TGTGCCAGCAGCTCGATGTTCGGGACAGAAAGGGGAGAGACCCAGTACTTC

size: .
D: TRBD1
length: 14
J: TRBJ1-5
V: TRBV7-9
CDR3: CASSNGGGRQPQHF
DNA: TGTGCCAGCAGTAACGGAGGGGGCAGACAGCCCCAGCATTTT

size: few
D: TRBD1
length: 16
J: TRBJ1-4
V: TRBV6-2/TRBV6-3
CDR3: CASSYSLTGGGEKLFF
DNA: TGTGCCAGCAGTTATTCGCTGACAGGGGGCGGTGAAAAACTGTTTTTT

size: .
D: TRBD1
length: 12
J: TRBJ1-2
V: TRBV9
CDR3: CASSVHRGGYTF
DNA: TGTGCCAGCAGCGTACACAGGGGTGGCTACACCTTC

size: .
D: .
length: 13
J: TRBJ1-2
V: TRBV4-1
CDR3: CASSRRDLYGYTF
DNA: TGCGCCAGCAGCCGGAGGGACCTCTATGGCTACACCTTC

size: .
D: .
length: 20
J: TRBJ1-5
V: TRBV21-1
CDR3: CASSIRTRRPPPHSNQPQHF
DNA: TGTGCCAGCAGCATAAGGACTAGGCGACCGCCCCCGCATAGCAATCAGCCCCAGCATTTT

size: .
D: TRBD1
length: 15
J: TRBJ2-7
V: TRBV7-9
CDR3: CASSLVSGQPYEQYF
DNA: TGTGCCAGCAGCTTAGTGTCGGGACAGCCATACGAGCAGTACTTC

size: .
D: .
length: 16
J: TRBJ2-1
V: TRBV23-1
CDR3: CASSQSQGITHNEQFF
DNA: TGCGCCAGCAGTCAATCCCAGGGAATTACCCACAATGAGCAGTTCTTC

size: .
D: .
length: 15
J: TRBJ1-5
V: TRBV15
CDR3: CATSDGFGLGQPQHF
DNA: TGTGCCACCAGCGATGGCTTTGGGCTTGGTCAGCCCCAGCATTTT

size: .
D: .
length: 13
J: TRBJ1-6
V: TRBV6-5
CDR3: CASRLQRNSPLHF
DNA: TGTGCCAGCAGGCTCCAGCGGAATTCACCCCTCCACTTT

size: .
D: .
length: 12
J: TRBJ1-2
V: TRBV2
CDR3: CASSVQAPGYTF
DNA: TGTGCCAGCAGTGTCCAGGCTCCTGGCTACACCTTC

size: .
D: .
length: 13
J: TRBJ2-3
V: TRBV6-5
CDR3: CASSRRGPDTQYF
DNA: TGTGCCAGCAGCCGACGGGGTCCAGATACGCAGTATTTT

size: .
D: .
length: 14
J: TRBJ2-1
V: TRBV4-1
CDR3: CASSQVETDNEQFF
DNA: TGCGCCAGCAGCCAAGTGGAGACTGACAATGAGCAGTTCTTC

size: .
D: TRBD2
length: 15
J: TRBJ2-7
V: TRBV30
CDR3: CAWSHGGGRAGEQYF
DNA: TGTGCCTGGAGCCACGGAGGCGGGAGAGCCGGGGAGCAGTACTTC

size: .
D: TRBD1
length: 14
J: TRBJ1-2
V: TRBV6-5
CDR3: CATFRDRADGGYTF
DNA: TGTGCCACCTTCAGAGACAGGGCCGACGGGGGCTACACCTTC

size: .
D: TRBD2
length: 17
J: TRBJ2-1
V: TRBV4-2
CDR3: CASSQVTSGGTGNEQFF
DNA: TGTGCCAGCAGCCAAGTGACTAGCGGGGGCACAGGGAATGAGCAGTTCTTC

size: once
D: TRBD2
length: 15
J: TRBJ2-5
V: TRBV6-5
CDR3: CASQQGLAVQETQYF
DNA: TGTGCCAGCCAGCAGGGACTAGCGGTCCAAGAGACCCAGTACTTC

size: .
D: TRBD1
length: 13
J: TRBJ2-7
V: TRBV5-4
CDR3: CASSLGQGHEQYF
DNA: TGTGCCAGCAGCTTGGGACAGGGCCACGAGCAGTACTTC

size: .
D: .
length: 13
J: TRBJ2-5
V: TRBV14
CDR3: CASSYREGETQYF
DNA: TGTGCCAGCAGTTACAGGGAGGGGGAGACCCAGTACTTC

size: .
D: TRBD2
length: 16
J: TRBJ2-1
V: TRBV9
CDR3: CASSVISGSSYNEQFF
DNA: TGTGCCAGCAGCGTGATTAGCGGGAGCTCCTACAATGAGCAGTTCTTC

size: .
D: .
length: 15
J: TRBJ1-4
V: TRBV2
CDR3: CASRQEGGIREKLFF
DNA: TGTGCCAGCAGACAAGAAGGAGGGATTCGGGAAAAACTGTTTTTT

size: .
D: .
length: 11
J: TRBJ1-2
V: TRBV12-3/TRBV12-4
CDR3: CASRSSYGYTF
DNA: TGTGCCAGCAGGAGCTCCTATGGCTACACCTTC

size: .
D: .
length: 15
J: TRBJ1-2
V: TRBV7-8
CDR3: CASSLGGGELYGYTF
DNA: TGTGCCAGCAGCTTAGGGGGCGGGGAACTCTATGGCTACACCTTC

size: .
D: .
length: 15
J: TRBJ2-1
V: TRBV9
CDR3: CASSVDGSTYNEQFF
DNA: TGTGCCAGCAGCGTAGACGGGAGTACCTACAATGAGCAGTTCTTC

size: once
D: .
length: 19
J: TRBJ1-5
V: TRBV15
CDR3: CATSRERMQGFGSNQPQHF
DNA: TGTGCCACCAGCAGAGAGAGAATGCAGGGGTTTGGGAGCAATCAGCCCCAGCATTTT

size: .
D: TRBD2
length: 20
J: TRBJ2-7
V: TRBV4-3
CDR3: CASSQSLGPPGGLGLYEQYF
DNA: TGCGCCAGCAGCCAAAGTCTGGGCCCCCCCGGGGGGTTGGGGCTATACGAGCAGTACTTC

size: .
D: .
length: 13
J: TRBJ2-7
V: TRBV29-1
CDR3: CSVGEAGAGEQYF
DNA: TGCAGCGTTGGTGAGGCAGGGGCTGGCGAGCAGTACTTC

size: .
D: TRBD2
length: 16
J: TRBJ2-5
V: TRBV19
CDR3: CASSTSSGTTQETQYF
DNA: TGTGCCAGTAGTACTTCCTCCGGGACTACTCAAGAGACCCAGTACTTC

size: .
D: .
length: 16
J: TRBJ2-1
V: TRBV2
CDR3: CASRLTTTTGGNEQFF
DNA: TGTGCCAGCAGATTGACTACTACCACGGGTGGCAATGAGCAGTTCTTC

size: .
D: TRBD1
length: 17
J: TRBJ1-1
V: TRBV11-3
CDR3: CASSLRAWGQSNTEAFF
DNA: TGTGCCAGCAGCCTCCGCGCTTGGGGACAGTCGAACACTGAAGCTTTCTTT

size: .
D: TRBD1
length: 13
J: TRBJ1-2
V: TRBV5-1
CDR3: CASSPGQGHGYTF
DNA: TGCGCCAGCAGCCCAGGACAGGGGCATGGCTACACCTTC

size: .
D: .
length: 16
J: TRBJ2-2
V: TRBV27
CDR3: CASGLRTKTNTGELFF
DNA: TGTGCCAGCGGCCTCAGGACAAAAACGAACACCGGGGAGCTGTTTTTT